This is a list of T cell receptor beta chains from one sample in a study of OX40 agonist ivuxolimab in advanced cancers. Sequencing was performed with immunoSEQ multiplex PCR; in TCRdb, only in-frame clones are kept and a portion is missing. Of 75,000 to 100,000 clones listed, around 84% are singletons. Sequencing used CD4+ or CD8+ T cells sorted from blood, obtained in a trial of the OX40 agonist ivuxolimab. These receptor sequences come from an adult with an advanced solid tumor such as melanoma, head and neck, liver or kidney cancer. CDR3s include the opening cysteine and the closing phenylalanine or tryptophan. A D gene is named only where the DNA matches it firmly. Some rows have no size entry. The others give once, few or many, or a class for an expanded clone.

J | V | D | size | length | DNA | CDR3
TRBJ2-7 | TRBV4-1 | - | - | 14 | TGCGCCAGCAGCCCGGTACAGGGTATCTACGAGCAGTACTTC | CASSPVQGIYEQYF
TRBJ1-1 | TRBV7-9 | - | - | 12 | TGTGCCAGCAGCTTAGTAGGACCCGAAGCTTTCTTT | CASSLVGPEAFF
TRBJ2-5 | TRBV18 | - | - | 12 | TGTGCCAGCTCACCACCCCAAGAGACCCAGTACTTC | CASSPPQETQYF
TRBJ2-3 | TRBV11-3 | - | - | 12 | TGTGCCAGCAGCCCGCACACAGATACGCAGTATTTT | CASSPHTDTQYF
TRBJ1-1 | TRBV5-4 | - | - | 13 | TGTGCCAGCAGCTTAACAATGGAATCGGGAGCTTTCTTT | CASSLTMESGAFF
TRBJ2-3 | TRBV29-1 | - | once | 15 | TGCAGCGTCATATGGGGGGTCCCTAGCACAGATACGCAGTATTTT | CSVIWGVPSTDTQYF
TRBJ1-3 | TRBV7-9 | - | - | 12 | TGTGCCAGCAGCTTAGAGCAGGGTTCCTTGGATTTT | CASSLEQGSLDF
TRBJ2-1 | TRBV27 | TRBD2 | - | 14 | TGTGCCAGCAGTTTAAGAGGGAGGGACAATGAGCAGTTCTTC | CASSLRGRDNEQFF
TRBJ2-5 | TRBV11-2 | - | - | 15 | TGTGCCAGCAGCTCCCTTTCCGGAAGTCAAGAGACCCAGTACTTC | CASSSLSGSQETQYF
TRBJ1-1 | TRBV5-4 | - | - | 13 | TGTGCCAGCAGCTTAACAGAGAACACTGAAGCTTTCTTT | CASSLTENTEAFF
TRBJ1-1 | TRBV5-1 | - | - | 13 | TGCGCCAGCAGCTTAAGGGTGGGTACTGAAGCTTTCTTT | CASSLRVGTEAFF
TRBJ1-4 | TRBV5-1 | - | once | 15 | TGCGCCAGCAGCTTGGCGGTACAGCCTAATGAAAAACTGTTTTTT | CASSLAVQPNEKLFF
TRBJ1-1 | TRBV2 | TRBD1 | - | 13 | TGTGCCAGCAGACCAACAGGGGACACTGAAGCTTTCTTT | CASRPTGDTEAFF
TRBJ2-4 | TRBV28 | - | - | 14 | TGTGCCAGCAGCTTGGGGGGAGCCAAAAACATTCAGTACTTC | CASSLGGAKNIQYF
TRBJ1-1 | TRBV6-6 | TRBD1 | - | 16 | TGTGCCAGCAGTCCATTCCCCGACAGGGGGTATACTGAAGCTTTCTTT | CASSPFPDRGYTEAFF
TRBJ1-4 | TRBV9 | - | once | 14 | TGTGCCAGCAGCGTGGCCAGTACTAATGAAAAACTGTTTTTT | CASSVASTNEKLFF
TRBJ1-4 | TRBV10-2 | - | - | 12 | TGCGCCAGCAGTACCACAGTGGAAAAACTGTTTTTT | CASSTTVEKLFF
TRBJ2-5 | TRBV7-2 | - | - | 18 | TGTGCCAGCAGCTTATTTCAGTGGGAGCGAAGTCATAAAGAGACCCAGTACTTC | CASSLFQWERSHKETQYF
TRBJ1-2 | TRBV13 | - | once | 15 | TGTGCCAGCAGCTATAGGACAGTACCCATCTATGGCTACACCTTC | CASSYRTVPIYGYTF
TRBJ2-3 | TRBV10-3 | - | once | 18 | TGTGCCATCAGTGAGTCGAGGGTTGGGGGTATCTCAGGAGATACGCAGTATTTT | CAISESRVGGISGDTQYF
TRBJ2-2 | TRBV19 | - | - | 14 | TGTGCCAGTAGTGGAGGGCGGTCCGGCGGGGAGCTGTTTTTT | CASSGGRSGGELFF
TRBJ2-1 | TRBV7-9 | - | - | 13 | TGTGCCAGCAGCTTTGATCAGGGCAATGAGCAGTTCTTC | CASSFDQGNEQFF
TRBJ2-2 | TRBV7-6 | - | - | 13 | TGTGCCAGCAGCTTAACAAACACCGGGGAGCTGTTTTTT | CASSLTNTGELFF
TRBJ2-5 | TRBV4-2 | TRBD1 | - | 15 | TGTGCCAGCAGCCAAGATAGGGGGCACCAAGAGACCCAGTACTTC | CASSQDRGHQETQYF
TRBJ1-4 | TRBV7-9 | - | - | 13 | TGTGCCAGCAATGGCGGGGGCGGTGAAAAACTGTTTTTT | CASNGGGGEKLFF
TRBJ1-5 | TRBV19 | - | - | 13 | TGTGCCAGTAGTCTTCAGGGTAATCAGCCCCAGCATTTT | CASSLQGNQPQHF
TRBJ2-3 | TRBV5-1 | - | - | 16 | TGCGCCAGCAGCTTGGAGGTTGGACAGACCACAGATACGCAGTATTTT | CASSLEVGQTTDTQYF
TRBJ1-2 | TRBV11-2 | - | - | 16 | TGTGCCAGCAGCTCCGCGGGCACAGTCGCGGTGGGGGGCTACACCTTC | CASSSAGTVAVGGYTF
TRBJ1-2 | TRBV11-3 | - | - | 17 | TGTGCCAGCAGCCCTATCCTACCCTTGCCCCCGGATTATGGCTACACCTTC | CASSPILPLPPDYGYTF
TRBJ2-7 | TRBV7-2 | TRBD2 | - | 18 | TGTGCCAGCAGCCCAAGGAGGAAGGGACTAGCGGGAGGGCTCGAGCAGTACTTC | CASSPRRKGLAGGLEQYF
TRBJ2-3 | TRBV10-1 | - | few | 13 | TGCGCCACCTCGGAGAGGGGCGCAGATACGCAGTATTTT | CATSERGADTQYF
TRBJ1-1 | TRBV6-1 | - | - | 14 | TGTGCCAGCAGTGTGATACGGAGGAACACTGAAGCTTTCTTT | CASSVIRRNTEAFF
TRBJ1-1 | TRBV29-1 | - | - | 13 | TGCAGCGCTTTTAAGCTTGGGGACACTGAAGCTTTCTTT | CSAFKLGDTEAFF